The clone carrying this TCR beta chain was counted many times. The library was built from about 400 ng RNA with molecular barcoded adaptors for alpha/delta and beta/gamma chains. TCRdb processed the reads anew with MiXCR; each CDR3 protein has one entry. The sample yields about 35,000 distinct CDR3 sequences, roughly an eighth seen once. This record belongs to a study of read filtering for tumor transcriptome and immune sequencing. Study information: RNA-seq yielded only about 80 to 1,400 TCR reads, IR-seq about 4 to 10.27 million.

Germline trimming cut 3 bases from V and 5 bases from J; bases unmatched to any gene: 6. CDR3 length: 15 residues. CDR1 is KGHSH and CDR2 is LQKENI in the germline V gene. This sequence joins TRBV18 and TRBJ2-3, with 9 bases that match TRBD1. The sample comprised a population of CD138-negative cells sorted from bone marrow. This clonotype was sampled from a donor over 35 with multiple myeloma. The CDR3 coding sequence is TGTGCCAGCTCACCGGACAGGGGCGGTCAAGATACGCAGTATTTT. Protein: CASSPDRGGQDTQYF. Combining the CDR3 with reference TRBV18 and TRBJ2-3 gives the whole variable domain NAGVMQNPRHLVRRRGQEARLRCSPMKGHSHVYWYRQLPEEGLKFMVYLQKENIIDESGMPKERFSAEFPKEGPSILRIQQVVRGDSAAYFCASSPDRGGQDTQYFGPGTRLTVL.